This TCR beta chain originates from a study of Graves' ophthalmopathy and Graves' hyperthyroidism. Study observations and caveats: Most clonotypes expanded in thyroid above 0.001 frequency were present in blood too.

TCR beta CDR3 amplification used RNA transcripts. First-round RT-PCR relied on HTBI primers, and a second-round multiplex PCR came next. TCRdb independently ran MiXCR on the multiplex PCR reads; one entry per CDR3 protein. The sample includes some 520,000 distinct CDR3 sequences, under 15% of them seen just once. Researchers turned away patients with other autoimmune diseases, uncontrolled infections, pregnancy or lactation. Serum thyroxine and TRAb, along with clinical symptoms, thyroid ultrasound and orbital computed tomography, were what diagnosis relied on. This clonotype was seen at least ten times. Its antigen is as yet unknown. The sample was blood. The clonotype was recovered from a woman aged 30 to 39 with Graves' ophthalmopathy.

Written as DNA, the CDR3 is TGTGCCAGCAGTGAAGAAGAGGGGCTGCAGGATGGCTACACCTTC. It codes for CASSEEEGLQDGYTF. The chain employs TRBV2 and TRBJ1-2; possible D gene TRBD1, 5 bases. This CDR3 contains 15 residues. CDR1 SNHLY and CDR2 FYNNEI come from the germline V gene. Between the trimmed V and J ends, which lost 1 base and 6 bases, there was a span of 15 bases.